This entry features one T cell receptor beta chain sequence. Its antigen remains unidentified. These data come from a study of graft-versus-host responses after intestinal transplantation. The table came from immunoSEQ multiplex PCR; TCRdb's copy has only in-frame clones and leaves some out. The data show tens of thousands of clones, around nine tenths seen once. Study results and caveats: Graft-donor T cell macrochimerism in patients accompanied high graft-versus-host to host-versus-graft clonal ratios in allografts.

Trimming at V came to 0 bases and at J to 10 bases, leaving 14 bases not matched to a gene. The germline V gene has CDR1 PRHDT and CDR2 FYEKMQ (reference sequence). The CDR3 is 17 amino acids. Source: unstimulated CD8+ T cells sorted from spleen or lymph node cells, taken before intestinal transplant. This clonotype was sampled from a human donor who received an intestinal transplant. The chain recombines TRBV13 with TRBJ2-5; 10 bases fit TRBD2. The CDR3 spells CASSLGNPVSGGQIQYF. CDR3 bases: TGTGCCAGCAGCTTAGGAAATCCCGTTAGCGGGGGGCAAATCCAGTACTTC. Combining the CDR3 with reference TRBV13 and TRBJ2-5 gives the whole variable domain AAGVIQSPRHLIKEKRETATLKCYPIPRHDTVYWYQQGPGQDPQFLISFYEKMQSDKGSIPDRFSAQQFSDYHSELNMSSLELGDSALYFCASSLGNPVSGGQIQYFGPGTRLLVL.